The 16 T cell receptor beta chains below come from one sample, sequenced in a study of cytomegalovirus exposure and HLA in healthy donors. Some clones are missing from TCRdb's copy, which holds only in-frame ones; the method was immunoSEQ multiplex PCR. Among over 150,000 clones, approximately 89% were seen once, and the ten largest hold about a tenth. Sequencing used PBMCs. The receptor source for this set is a woman aged 18-29 years in good health and CMV-seropositive.

The V gene is TRBV27, the J gene TRBJ1-2, with D hard to call. Trimming shortened V by 10 bases and J by 2 bases, and 11 bases separated the two germline ends. Germline lookup yields CDR1 MNHEY and CDR2 SMNVEV (reference sequence). CDR3 length: 12 amino acids. CDR3 sequence reads: CATTSPNYGYTF. The CDR3 DNA is TGTGCCACCACCAGTCCCAACTATGGCTACACCTTC.

V usage is TRBV9 and J usage is TRBJ2-3; TRBD2 matches at 14 bases. Germline V gene data show CDR1 as SGDLS and CDR2 as YYNGEE. The CDR3 has 16 residues. Unmatched junction bases numbered 5, after V lost 4 bases and J lost 4 bases. DNA for the CDR3: TGTGCCAGCAGCCAAACGACTAGCGGGAGGGCAGATACGCAGTATTTT. Translation: CASSQTTSGRADTQYF.

The rearrangement joins TRBV4-1 to TRBJ2-1; D possibly corresponds to TRBD2 (5 bases). Trimming removed 2 bases from V and 0 bases from J, with 11 bases in between. The CDR3 covers 16 residues. Per germline, CDR1 MGHRA and CDR2 YSYEKL. CDR3 sequence: CASSQFLLDSYNEQFF. The CDR3, as DNA: TGCGCCAGCAGCCAATTTCTACTAGACTCCTACAATGAGCAGTTCTTC.

The table lists this clone with a count of one. The chain carries TRBV5-1 and TRBJ2-3, with 10 bases identical to TRBD2. Per the germline V gene, CDR1 is SGHRS and CDR2 is YFSETQ. The V segment lost 2 bases and the J segment 1 base; nucleotides outside the gene matches: 13. The CDR3 covers 19 residues. The CDR3 protein is CASSFSLAGAFPGTDTQYF. The DNA of the CDR3 is TGCGCCAGCAGCTTTTCTCTAGCGGGAGCGTTCCCTGGCACAGATACGCAGTATTTT.

The rearrangement uses TRBV7-2 and TRBJ1-2, with D unresolved. V was trimmed by 2 bases and J by 5 bases, leaving 12 bases between them. The germline gives CDR1 SGHTA, CDR2 FQGNSA. The CDR3 has 14 residues. The CDR3 loop is CASSLYGSPYGYTF. The CDR3 region has the DNA TGTGCCAGCAGCTTATATGGCAGTCCTTATGGCTACACCTTC.

A remark on this clone: In the same sample, other DNA sequences code for this CDR3. J is TRBJ2-1 and V is TRBV7-9, with D unresolved. With 0 bases removed from V and 2 bases from J, the gap between germline ends came to 5 bases. CDR1 and CDR2 (germline): SEHNR, FQNEAQ (reference sequence). The CDR3 extends over 14 amino acids. CDR3: CASSLAGAYNEQFF. The CDR3 coding sequence is TGTGCCAGCAGCTTAGCAGGAGCCTACAATGAGCAGTTCTTC.

V gene TRBV11-2 combines with J gene TRBJ2-1, with 8 positions matching TRBD2. CDR1 is SGHAT and CDR2 is FQNNGV in the germline V gene. The CDR3 runs to 17 residues. The J segment lost 8 bases and the V segment lost 0 bases, leaving 12 bases of the junction unmatched. The CDR3 DNA is TGTGCCAGCAGCTTAGATCCAGCGGGAGCAGGTATGGATGAGCAGTTCTTC. It yields the protein CASSLDPAGAGMDEQFF.

This clone appeared a single time. The V and J genes are TRBV9 and TRBJ2-1; 12 positions agree with TRBD2. Germline CDR1 and CDR2: SGDLS and YYNGEE. The CDR3 contains 17 residues. Trimming took 1 base from V and 5 from J; bases not matched to a gene: 7. The CDR3 region is CASSVPRTSGDNNEQFF. The CDR3 nucleotides are TGTGCCAGCAGCGTACCCCGGACTAGCGGGGATAACAATGAGCAGTTCTTC.

This clone appeared once. The chain links TRBV28 to TRBJ2-7; 7 bases are shared with TRBD1. CDR1 and CDR2 from the germline V gene are MDHEN and SYDVKM. V gave up 5 bases and J gave up 6 bases; unmatched junction bases: 13. CDR3 length: 15 amino acids. CDR3 amino acids: CASSPPGGLKGEQYF. CDR3 nucleotide sequence: TGTGCCAGCAGTCCCCCAGGGGGATTAAAGGGCGAGCAGTACTTC.

The V call is TRBV12-5, the J call TRBJ1-2; 7 nucleotides align to TRBD1. The junction had 12 bases not matched to a gene; V was cut back by 6 bases and J by 8 bases. The CDR3 sequence is 14 residues long. Looked up from germline, CDR1 is LGHNT and CDR2 is FRNRAP. The CDR3 protein is CASGPTGFAQGYTF. CDR3 coding DNA: TGTGCTAGTGGGCCGACAGGGTTTGCTCAAGGCTACACCTTC.

The rearrangement uses TRBV6-9 and TRBJ2-7; 10 positions agree with TRBD2. This CDR3 is 14 amino acids long. V lost 4 bases, J lost 6 bases, and 6 bases stayed unmatched. Germline V lookup: CDR1 MNHGY, CDR2 SVAAGI. DNA of the CDR3: TGTGCCAGCAGTTTCTGCCTAGCGGGAGTCGAGCAGTACTTC. The encoded protein is CASSFCLAGVEQYF.

This chain connects TRBV7-2 to TRBJ2-7, with TRBD1 as a possible D gene (5 bases). Germline V gene sequence: CDR1 SGHTA, CDR2 FQGNSA. V gave up 7 bases and J gave up 6 bases, with 10 bases separating them. CDR3 length equals 11 residues. The CDR3 nucleotides are TGTGCCAGCACAACAGGCGTCGAGCAGTACTTC. Its protein product is CASTTGVEQYF.

The chain couples TRBV6-6 to TRBJ1-2; the D gene is possibly TRBD1 (5 bases). The V and J ends lost 2 bases and 3 bases respectively, with 13 bases between them. The CDR3 runs to 15 residues. Per germline, CDR1 MNHNY and CDR2 SVGAGI (reference sequence). The CDR3 coding sequence is TGTGCCAGCAGTTACAGGCCAGGGAGGGACTATGGCTACACCTTC. This codes for CASSYRPGRDYGYTF.

Only a few counts were recorded for this clone. This sequence joins TRBV6-4 and TRBJ2-3; no firm D call. In germline, CDR1 is MRHNA, CDR2 SNTAGT. V was cut by 6 bases and J by 0 bases, with 10 bases left in between. The CDR3 extends over 14 amino acids. The CDR3 sequence is CASRSGGSTDTQYF. CDR3 in DNA: TGTGCCAGCAGATCTGGCGGTAGCACAGATACGCAGTATTTT.

The V call is TRBV7-9, the J call TRBJ1-2, with D possibly matching TRBD1 (5 bases). CDR1 and CDR2 from the germline V gene are SEHNR and FQNEAQ (reference sequence). This CDR3 contains 12 residues. Deletions cut 8 bases from V and 8 bases from J, with 15 bases between. For the CDR3, the DNA is TGTGCCAGCGGCCAAGGGGCTTCGGGCTACACCTTC. Its translation: CASGQGASGYTF.

V is TRBV4-2 and J is TRBJ1-2; possible D gene TRBD1, 6 bases. CDR1 is LGHNA and CDR2 is YNFKEQ in the germline V gene. Trimming shortened V by 8 bases and J by 6 bases, and 25 bases separated the two germline ends. This CDR3 is built from 16 residues. The CDR3 loop reads CASRKEGGIRLHGYTF. The CDR3 DNA reads TGTGCCAGCCGCAAAGAGGGGGGGATCCGCTTACATGGCTACACCTTC.